The clone carrying this TCR beta chain was counted only a few times. This sample is drawn from a study of Graves' ophthalmopathy and Graves' hyperthyroidism. Losses at the gene ends were 3 bases for V and 7 bases for J; bases not matched to a gene: 9. Germline values: CDR1 SGHRS, CDR2 YFSETQ. The CDR3 spans 14 residues. Scientists amplified the TCR beta CDR3 regions from RNA transcripts. Scientists carried out first-round RT-PCR using HTBI primers and then a second-round multiplex PCR. TCRdb reanalysed the multiplex PCR reads using MiXCR and keeps one entry per CDR3 protein. In the table there are roughly 220,000 distinct CDR3 sequences, around 45% of which are singletons.

The receptor's source is an adult man with Graves' ophthalmopathy. This chain connects TRBV5-1 to TRBJ1-1; 7 bases are a match to TRBD1. The sequencing sample was made of peripheral blood. The CDR3 is CASSYQGGPGEAFF. Here the CDR3 DNA reads TGCGCCAGCAGCTACCAGGGGGGCCCTGGTGAAGCTTTCTTT. Filled out from reference TRBV5-1 and TRBJ1-1, the complete variable domain reads KAGVTQTPRYLIKTRGQQVTLSCSPISGHRSVSWYQQTPGQGLQFLFEYFSETQRNKGNFPGRFSGRQFSNSRSEMNVSTLELGDSALYLCASSYQGGPGEAFFGQGTRLTVV.